This TCR beta chain is drawn from a study of CD8 T cells in ankylosing spondylitis. MiXCR, applied by TCRdb to the 5' RACE reads, yields one record per CDR3 protein. The sample consists of just under 350,000 distinct CDR3 sequences, about 14% of them appearing once. This CDR3 is 14 amino acids long. V was pared by 3 bases and J by 2 bases, with 13 bases between. CDR1 DFQATT and CDR2 SNEGSKA come from the germline V gene (reference sequence). The receptor's source is a male donor with ankylosing spondylitis or in good health (not recorded which). The specimen sequenced was blood, either unsorted or a sorted T cell fraction (not recorded which). J is TRBJ1-2 and V is TRBV20-1; D is unresolved. The CDR3 region is CSASGIRSNYGYTF. CDR3 sequence (DNA): TGCAGTGCTAGTGGCATCCGATCCAACTATGGCTACACCTTC.